Listed below are T cell receptor beta chains from one sample, sequenced in a study of blood T cell repertoires in COVID-19. Only in-frame clones appear in the TCRdb table, and some are missing; sequencing was by immunoSEQ multiplex PCR. Of more than 85,000 clones in the sample, around nine tenths were seen once. The source material was peripheral blood. These receptors came from a man over 45 with active or convalescent COVID-19. The CDR3 runs from the conserved cysteine through the conserved F or W. D genes are given only for firm matches. Where a row states a size, it is once, few, many or the class of an expanded clone; other rows omit it.

V gene: TRBV12-3/TRBV12-4; clone size: -; D gene: -; J gene: TRBJ1-2; CDR3 DNA: TGTGCCAGCACCCCCGACAGTAACTATGGCTACACCTTC; CDR3 protein: CASTPDSNYGYTF
V gene: TRBV28; clone size: -; D gene: -; J gene: TRBJ1-1; CDR3 DNA: TGTGCCAGCATCCCCCCGCGGGGCAGGGAAGGCACTGAAGCTTTCTTT; CDR3 protein: CASIPPRGREGTEAFF
V gene: TRBV4-2; clone size: -; D gene: TRBD1; J gene: TRBJ1-2; CDR3 DNA: TGTGCCAGCAGCCTCCCCGGGACAGGTAATGGCTACACCTTC; CDR3 protein: CASSLPGTGNGYTF
V gene: TRBV19; clone size: -; D gene: TRBD1; J gene: TRBJ1-1; CDR3 DNA: TGTGCCAGTAGTGCCGGGACAGGGAACACTGAAGCTTTCTTT; CDR3 protein: CASSAGTGNTEAFF
V gene: TRBV5-1; clone size: -; D gene: -; J gene: TRBJ2-1; CDR3 DNA: TGCGCCAGCAGCTTGGTGGAATCTTCTAGGCAGTTCTTC; CDR3 protein: CASSLVESSRQFF
V gene: TRBV6-2/TRBV6-3; clone size: -; D gene: -; J gene: TRBJ2-7; CDR3 DNA: TGTGCCAGCAGTTTCTGGGTACGGGATTACGAGCAGTACTTC; CDR3 protein: CASSFWVRDYEQYF
V gene: TRBV3-1/TRBV3-2; clone size: -; D gene: -; J gene: TRBJ2-3; CDR3 DNA: TGTGCCAGCAGCCAAGATAGAGGGTACGCGCAGTATTTT; CDR3 protein: CASSQDRGYAQYF
V gene: TRBV7-9; clone size: -; D gene: TRBD1; J gene: TRBJ1-1; CDR3 DNA: TGTGCCAGCTGCATGAAAGGGGGACAGGGTTTGACTGAAGCTTTCTTT; CDR3 protein: CASCMKGGQGLTEAFF
V gene: TRBV3-1/TRBV3-2; clone size: -; D gene: TRBD1; J gene: TRBJ2-2; CDR3 DNA: TGTGCCAGCAGCCAAGGAGACAGGGGGTACACCGGGGAGCTGTTTTTT; CDR3 protein: CASSQGDRGYTGELFF
V gene: TRBV7-9; clone size: -; D gene: -; J gene: TRBJ2-3; CDR3 DNA: TGTGCCAGCAGCTCCGGACTTCTTACGCAGTATTTT; CDR3 protein: CASSSGLLTQYF
V gene: TRBV6-5; clone size: -; D gene: -; J gene: TRBJ1-1; CDR3 DNA: TGTGCCAGCAGTTACTCGGAGGGGAACACTGAAGCTTTCTTT; CDR3 protein: CASSYSEGNTEAFF
V gene: TRBV5-1; clone size: many; D gene: -; J gene: TRBJ1-4; CDR3 DNA: TGCGCCAGCAGCCAACGGACAGTTGCAACTAATGAAAAACTGTTTTTT; CDR3 protein: CASSQRTVATNEKLFF
V gene: TRBV9; clone size: -; D gene: -; J gene: TRBJ1-5; CDR3 DNA: TGTGCCAGCAGCGGGGGGCTGAGCAATCAGCCCCAGCATTTT; CDR3 protein: CASSGGLSNQPQHF
V gene: TRBV6-6; clone size: -; D gene: TRBD1; J gene: TRBJ2-1; CDR3 DNA: TGTGCCAGCAGTCCTCGGACAGGGGGCGGGTACAATGAGCAGTTCTTC; CDR3 protein: CASSPRTGGGYNEQFF
V gene: TRBV25-1; clone size: -; D gene: -; J gene: TRBJ1-1; CDR3 DNA: TGTGCCAGCAGTGAACACGTCACGGGAGCTTTCTTT; CDR3 protein: CASSEHVTGAFF
V gene: TRBV7-8; clone size: -; D gene: -; J gene: TRBJ1-3; CDR3 DNA: TGTGCCAGCAGCTTAGTAGTCGGGGGGTCCTCTGGAAACACCATATATTTT; CDR3 protein: CASSLVVGGSSGNTIYF
V gene: TRBV11-2; clone size: -; D gene: -; J gene: TRBJ1-2; CDR3 DNA: TGTGCCAGCAGCTCACTGCGGACAGACAACTATGGCTACACCTTC; CDR3 protein: CASSSLRTDNYGYTF
V gene: TRBV5-6; clone size: -; D gene: TRBD1; J gene: TRBJ1-1; CDR3 DNA: TGTGCCAGCAGCTTAGAACAGGGGGATGAAGCTTTCTTT; CDR3 protein: CASSLEQGDEAFF
V gene: TRBV5-1; clone size: -; D gene: TRBD2; J gene: TRBJ2-5; CDR3 DNA: TGCGCCAGCAGCTTTAGCGGGGGGGCCCAGGAGACCCAGTACTTC; CDR3 protein: CASSFSGGAQETQYF
V gene: TRBV30; clone size: -; D gene: TRBD1; J gene: TRBJ2-5; CDR3 DNA: TGTGCCTGGAGTGTGGACAGGGTTCAAGAGACCCAGTACTTC; CDR3 protein: CAWSVDRVQETQYF
V gene: TRBV11-2; clone size: -; D gene: TRBD2; J gene: TRBJ2-3; CDR3 DNA: TGTGCCAGCAGAAAAATGACTAGCGGGGGCACAGATACGCAGTATTTT; CDR3 protein: CASRKMTSGGTDTQYF
V gene: TRBV24-1; clone size: -; D gene: -; J gene: TRBJ2-1; CDR3 DNA: TGTGCCACCAGTGGCGGACAGATTAATGAGCAGTTCTTC; CDR3 protein: CATSGGQINEQFF
V gene: TRBV24-1; clone size: -; D gene: TRBD1; J gene: TRBJ1-1; CDR3 DNA: TGTGCCACCATACAGGGGGCAACTGAAGCTTTCTTT; CDR3 protein: CATIQGATEAFF
V gene: TRBV19; clone size: -; D gene: TRBD1; J gene: TRBJ1-5; CDR3 DNA: TGTGCCAGTAGTATATCTACGGGACAGGGAGGGCAGCCCCAGCATTTT; CDR3 protein: CASSISTGQGGQPQHF
V gene: TRBV5-1; clone size: -; D gene: -; J gene: TRBJ2-2; CDR3 DNA: TGCGCCAGCAGCTTGGGGCGGGTAGTTGGTGCCGGGGAGCTGTTTTTT; CDR3 protein: CASSLGRVVGAGELFF
V gene: TRBV7-9; clone size: -; D gene: TRBD1; J gene: TRBJ1-4; CDR3 DNA: TGTGCCAGCAGCCCTGGGGACAGCGGATTTGAAAAACTGTTTTTT; CDR3 protein: CASSPGDSGFEKLFF
V gene: TRBV29-1; clone size: once; D gene: -; J gene: TRBJ1-4; CDR3 DNA: TGCAGCGTTGACACAGGAGCTACAACTAATGAAAAACTGTTTTTT; CDR3 protein: CSVDTGATTNEKLFF
V gene: TRBV24-1; clone size: -; D gene: TRBD2; J gene: TRBJ2-1; CDR3 DNA: TGTGCCACCAGTGGTCTGGGGGGGAGTCTTTACAATGAGCAGTTCTTC; CDR3 protein: CATSGLGGSLYNEQFF
V gene: TRBV19; clone size: once; D gene: -; J gene: TRBJ1-1; CDR3 DNA: TGTGCCAGTAGTATAGAAGGACATACGAACACTGAAGCTTTCTTT; CDR3 protein: CASSIEGHTNTEAFF
V gene: TRBV30; clone size: -; D gene: -; J gene: TRBJ1-6; CDR3 DNA: TGTGCCTGGAGAGGCGGGGGCTCCTATAATTCACCCCTCCACTTT; CDR3 protein: CAWRGGGSYNSPLHF
V gene: TRBV18; clone size: -; D gene: TRBD1; J gene: TRBJ2-7; CDR3 DNA: TGTGCCAGCTCACCGGGACAGGGCGCCTACGAGCAGTACTTC; CDR3 protein: CASSPGQGAYEQYF
V gene: TRBV5-4; clone size: -; D gene: -; J gene: TRBJ1-3; CDR3 DNA: TGTGCCAGCCAAGGGGCCGGAAACACCATATATTTT; CDR3 protein: CASQGAGNTIYF
V gene: TRBV28; clone size: -; D gene: -; J gene: TRBJ1-1; CDR3 DNA: TGTGCCAGCAGTGTCCCGGGTGGGGGGGGAGCTTTCTTT; CDR3 protein: CASSVPGGGGAFF
V gene: TRBV24-1; clone size: once; D gene: TRBD1; J gene: TRBJ2-7; CDR3 DNA: TGTGCCACCAGAGAGTCGACAGGGTACGAGCAGTACTTC; CDR3 protein: CATRESTGYEQYF
V gene: TRBV7-2; clone size: -; D gene: -; J gene: TRBJ1-4; CDR3 DNA: TGTGCCAGCAGCTTACGGGGAAATGAAAAACTGTTTTTT; CDR3 protein: CASSLRGNEKLFF
V gene: TRBV28; clone size: -; D gene: TRBD1; J gene: TRBJ2-7; CDR3 DNA: TGTGCCAGCAGTTTAGGTGACAGGGCCAACGAGCAGTACTTC; CDR3 protein: CASSLGDRANEQYF
V gene: TRBV5-4; clone size: -; D gene: -; J gene: TRBJ1-2; CDR3 DNA: TGTGCCAGCAGCTTGGTAGGGGGGGGCTATGGCTACACCTTC; CDR3 protein: CASSLVGGGYGYTF
V gene: TRBV6-2/TRBV6-3; clone size: -; D gene: -; J gene: TRBJ1-5; CDR3 DNA: TGTGCCAGCAGTTACACGGGACTTCCGAGCAATCAGCCCCAGCATTTT; CDR3 protein: CASSYTGLPSNQPQHF
V gene: TRBV18; clone size: -; D gene: -; J gene: TRBJ1-4; CDR3 DNA: TGTGCCAGCTCACCACGAGACAGGGAAAAACTGTTTTTT; CDR3 protein: CASSPRDREKLFF
V gene: TRBV6-6; clone size: few; D gene: TRBD1; J gene: TRBJ1-5; CDR3 DNA: TGTGCCAGCAGTTACCCGACAGGGAGCAATCAGCCCCAGCATTTT; CDR3 protein: CASSYPTGSNQPQHF
V gene: TRBV28; clone size: once; D gene: TRBD1; J gene: TRBJ1-2; CDR3 DNA: TGTGCCAGCAGTTTATATTACAGGGGGCCTTATGGCTACACCTTC; CDR3 protein: CASSLYYRGPYGYTF
V gene: TRBV11-2; clone size: -; D gene: -; J gene: TRBJ2-1; CDR3 DNA: TGTGCCAGCAGCTTAGATCGAGGAAGACAGAATGAGCAGTTCTTC; CDR3 protein: CASSLDRGRQNEQFF
V gene: TRBV16; clone size: -; D gene: -; J gene: TRBJ1-5; CDR3 DNA: TGTGCCAGCAGCCAATTGGACAGTAGCAATCAGCCCCAGCATTTT; CDR3 protein: CASSQLDSSNQPQHF
V gene: TRBV10-1; clone size: once; D gene: TRBD2; J gene: TRBJ2-3; CDR3 DNA: TGCGCCAGCAGTGAGAGGATAGCGGGGCTTCCGGGTGGAGATACGCAGTATTTT; CDR3 protein: CASSERIAGLPGGDTQYF
V gene: TRBV30; clone size: -; D gene: TRBD1; J gene: TRBJ1-2; CDR3 DNA: TGTGCCTGGAGTGATCAGGGGGCGGTCTATGGCTACACCTTC; CDR3 protein: CAWSDQGAVYGYTF
V gene: TRBV7-8; clone size: -; D gene: -; J gene: TRBJ2-5; CDR3 DNA: TGTGCCAGCAGCTTAGGGACAGATCAAGAGACCCAGTACTTC; CDR3 protein: CASSLGTDQETQYF
V gene: TRBV15; clone size: -; D gene: -; J gene: TRBJ1-6; CDR3 DNA: TGTGCCACCAGCAGTCTGAATTCACCCCTCCACTTT; CDR3 protein: CATSSLNSPLHF
V gene: TRBV2; clone size: few; D gene: -; J gene: TRBJ1-6; CDR3 DNA: TGTGCCAGCAGTGCAGATTCACCCCTCCACTTT; CDR3 protein: CASSADSPLHF
V gene: TRBV18; clone size: -; D gene: -; J gene: TRBJ1-1; CDR3 DNA: TGTGCCAGCTCAAGGACAGAGAACACTGAAGCTTTCTTT; CDR3 protein: CASSRTENTEAFF
V gene: TRBV6-5; clone size: -; D gene: TRBD1; J gene: TRBJ2-2; CDR3 DNA: TGTGCCAGCACCCCACAGGGGGTCGGGGAGCTGTTTTTT; CDR3 protein: CASTPQGVGELFF
V gene: TRBV10-3; clone size: -; D gene: TRBD1; J gene: TRBJ1-6; CDR3 DNA: TGTGCCATCAAGACAGGGGGCCAGAATTCACCCCTCCACTTT; CDR3 protein: CAIKTGGQNSPLHF
V gene: TRBV27; clone size: -; D gene: -; J gene: TRBJ2-3; CDR3 DNA: TGTGCCAGCAGTTTATTAGGGACGGGGGTGGCAGATACGCAGTATTTT; CDR3 protein: CASSLLGTGVADTQYF
V gene: TRBV6-5; clone size: -; D gene: TRBD2; J gene: TRBJ2-1; CDR3 DNA: TGTGCCAGCAGTACCGGGGGGGAGCAGTTCTTC; CDR3 protein: CASSTGGEQFF
V gene: TRBV7-8; clone size: -; D gene: -; J gene: TRBJ2-7; CDR3 DNA: TGTGCCAGCAGCTTAGCTCATTACGAGCAGTACTTC; CDR3 protein: CASSLAHYEQYF
V gene: TRBV29-1; clone size: -; D gene: TRBD2; J gene: TRBJ2-7; CDR3 DNA: TGCAGCGTTCGGGGCGGGGGGAAGAGCTCCTACGAGCAGTACTTC; CDR3 protein: CSVRGGGKSSYEQYF
V gene: TRBV14; clone size: -; D gene: -; J gene: TRBJ2-2; CDR3 DNA: TGTGCCAGCAGCCTTGGACAGTCCTACCCCCTGAACACCGGGGAGCTGTTTTTT; CDR3 protein: CASSLGQSYPLNTGELFF
V gene: TRBV7-2; clone size: -; D gene: TRBD1; J gene: TRBJ1-2; CDR3 DNA: TGTGCCAGCAGCTTCGCGACAGGGGGATTTGGCTACACCTTC; CDR3 protein: CASSFATGGFGYTF